The 9 T cell receptor beta chains in this list originate from one sample, sequenced in a study of PD-1 blockade in classical Hodgkin lymphoma. Time point meaning: cycle 4 day 1 (C4D1), after around six weeks of nivolumab. Following autologous stem cell transplantation, relapse occurred in every patient, and exposure to brentuximab vedotin varied. Produced via immunoSEQ multiplex PCR; TCRdb's table is partial and in-frame only. The table records roughly 52,000 clones, about nine tenths of them present only once. This specimen consisted of peripheral blood mononuclear cells (PBMCs), obtained before the fourth cycle of nivolumab. These receptors originate from a human donor with classical Hodgkin lymphoma.

The J gene is TRBJ2-1, the V gene TRBV15, with 7 nucleotides matching TRBD2. The trim removed 0 bases at V and 4 bases at J, leaving 9 bases unmatched. This CDR3 comprises 17 residues. Per the germline V gene, CDR1 is LNHNV and CDR2 is YYDKDF (reference sequence). The CDR3 DNA sequence: TGTGCCACCAGCAGAGATCCTTGGGCTAGCGGATACAATGAGCAGTTCTTC. As protein: CATSRDPWASGYNEQFF.

This clone was counted once. This sequence joins TRBV28 and TRBJ1-3; D is unclear. Per germline, CDR1 MDHEN and CDR2 SYDVKM. Trimming took off 2 bases at V and 3 bases at J, with 5 bases between the two ends. There are 13 residues in the CDR3. In DNA, the CDR3 is TGTGCCAGCAGTTTAAACGTTGGAAACACCATATATTTT. It encodes CASSLNVGNTIYF. The full variable domain, rest sourced from reference TRBV28 and TRBJ1-3, is DVKVTQSSRYLVKRTGEKVFLECVQDMDHENMFWYRQDPGLGLRLIYFSYDVKMKEKGDIPEGYSVSREKKERFSLILESASTNQTSMYLCASSLNVGNTIYFGEGSWLTVV.

The rearrangement joins TRBV6-1 to TRBJ2-1; 9 nucleotides match TRBD1. The V gene's germline CDR1 is MNHNS and CDR2 SASEGT. This CDR3 contains 13 residues. V dropped 7 bases and J dropped 12; count of bases not matched to a gene: 10. CDR3 in amino acids: CASTQGTGRRQFF. DNA of the CDR3: TGTGCCAGCACCCAAGGGACAGGGAGACGGCAGTTCTTC.

This sequence joins TRBV19 and TRBJ1-2; no reliable D call. Between the trimmed V and J ends, which lost 5 bases and 2 bases, there was a span of 18 bases. CDR3 length: 16 amino acids. Germline values: CDR1 LNHDA, CDR2 SQIVND (reference sequence). The CDR3 sequence is CASSGFSTHGNYGYTF. DNA of the CDR3: TGTGCCAGTAGTGGCTTTTCGACCCACGGGAACTATGGCTACACCTTC.

The chain has TRBV11-3 and TRBJ2-2; TRBD1 matches 8 bases. In germline, CDR1 is SGHNT, CDR2 YENEEA. There are 17 residues in the CDR3. The V segment lost 0 bases and the J segment 1 base; nucleotides outside the gene matches: 4. Here the CDR3 reads CASSLESGTGNTGELFF. CDR3 DNA: TGTGCCAGCAGCTTAGAGAGTGGGACAGGGAACACCGGGGAGCTGTTTTTT.

This clone appeared a few times. The J gene is TRBJ2-1, the V gene TRBV6-4, with D unresolved. V lost 10 bases to trimming and J lost 6 bases, with 16 bases between them. The CDR3 contains 13 residues. Germline CDR1 and CDR2: MRHNA and SNTAGT. CDR3 loop: CATPVQQRNEQFF. The CDR3 DNA follows: TGTGCCACCCCCGTGCAGCAGCGCAATGAGCAGTTCTTC.

The rearrangement links TRBV4-2 to TRBJ2-2, with D unclear. V gave up 3 bases and J gave up 6 bases, with 5 bases separating them. Germline V gene lookup returns CDR1 LGHNA and CDR2 YNFKEQ. The CDR3 spans 12 residues. The CDR3 loop reads CASSHLPGELFF. For the CDR3, the DNA is TGTGCCAGCAGCCACCTACCCGGGGAGCTGTTTTTT.

Of note for this clone: The sample has other DNA sequences that encode this CDR3 too. V is TRBV2 and J is TRBJ1-5; D uncertain. The CDR3 runs 16 residues. V was clipped by 4 bases and J by 5 bases, with 18 bases between them. Looked up from germline, CDR1 is SNHLY and CDR2 is FYNNEI. The CDR3 protein is CASSGPRMLPHQPQHF. The CDR3 nucleotides read TGTGCCAGCAGTGGCCCCAGGATGTTGCCTCATCAGCCCCAGCATTTT. Together with reference TRBV2 and TRBJ1-5, the CDR3 gives the full variable domain: EPEVTQTPSHQVTQMGQEVILRCVPISNHLYFYWYRQILGQKVEFLVSFYNNEISEKSEIFDDQFSVERPDGSNFTLKIRSTKLEDSAMYFCASSGPRMLPHQPQHFGDGTRLSIL.

The chain recombines TRBV5-4 with TRBJ2-7; D is uncertain. Deletions cut 0 bases from V and 1 base from J, with 8 bases between. The CDR3 is 14 amino acids. CDR1 is SGHNT, CDR2 YYREEE, per germline (reference sequence). The CDR3 sequence is CASSLEKDSYEQYF. CDR3 DNA sequence: TGTGCCAGCAGCTTGGAAAAAGATTCCTACGAGCAGTACTTC.